This section outlines one T cell receptor (beta chain) sequence together with its context. Researchers report immunoSEQ v3.0 was run at survey level. Only in-frame clones appear in the TCRdb table, and some are missing; sequencing was by immunoSEQ multiplex PCR. The sample contains 20,000 or so clones, roughly 80% of which appear only once. These data originate in a study of long-term antiretroviral therapy in people with HIV. Germline lookup yields CDR1 MDHEN and CDR2 SYDVKM. Trimming removed 3 bases from V and 6 bases from J, with 17 bases in between. The CDR3 runs 16 residues. This clonotype originated in a woman in her late teens or twenties with HIV. The chain uses TRBV28 and TRBJ2-2; D is undetermined. Here the sequenced sample was unsorted PBMCs, taken 0.6 years after starting antiretroviral therapy. This chain's CDR3 is CASSFLGPPNAGELFF. DNA for the CDR3: TGTGCCAGCAGTTTCTTGGGCCCGCCCAACGCCGGGGAGCTGTTTTTT.